Following are 25 T cell receptor beta chains from one sample sequenced in a study of cytomegalovirus exposure and HLA in healthy donors. This PCR relied on a set of 60 Vbeta primers and 13 Jbeta primers. Sequenced by immunoSEQ multiplex PCR; TCRdb stores in-frame clones only, minus some. The sample yields more than 85,000 clones, less than 80% seen once. The sample comprised PBMCs. These receptors were taken from a man between 35 and 55 years old in good health and CMV-seronegative.

The V call is TRBV7-9, the J call TRBJ2-7; no firm D call. The CDR3 extends over 17 amino acids. The germline V and J ends were trimmed by 1 base and 2 bases, with 18 bases remaining between them. The germline gives CDR1 SEHNR, CDR2 FQNEAQ (reference sequence). The CDR3 sequence is CASSLGSRQVRTYEQYF. The CDR3, as DNA: TGTGCCAGCAGCTTAGGGTCTCGGCAGGTCCGGACCTACGAGCAGTACTTC.

V and J are TRBV28 and TRBJ2-7, with TRBD2 as a possible D gene (6 bases). Trimming left V 3 bases short and J 4 bases short, with 16 bases between. The CDR3 has 15 amino acids. Germline assignment: CDR1 MDHEN and CDR2 SYDVKM. The CDR3 sequence is CASSLAGSQVYEQYF. CDR3 sequence (DNA): TGTGCCAGCAGTTTGGCGGGATCCCAAGTGTACGAGCAGTACTTC.

The rearrangement uses TRBV5-5 and TRBJ1-5; no clear D. Germline CDR1 SGHKS, CDR2 YYEKEE (reference sequence). Trimming removed 0 bases from V and 1 base from J, with 8 bases in between. The CDR3 is 15 amino acids. The CDR3 bases are TGTGCCAGCAGCTTGGTGCTACGGAGCAATCAGCCCCAGCATTTT. It specifies CASSLVLRSNQPQHF. Filled out from reference TRBV5-5 and TRBJ1-5, the complete variable domain reads DAGVTQSPTHLIKTRGQQVTLRCSPISGHKSVSWYQQVLGQGPQFIFQYYEKEERGRGNFPDRFSARQFPNYSSELNVNALLLGDSALYLCASSLVLRSNQPQHFGDGTRLSIL.

The table lists this clone with a count of one. The J gene is TRBJ2-7, the V gene TRBV11-2, with 10 nucleotides matching TRBD1. The V segment lost 4 bases and the J segment 6 bases; nucleotides outside the gene matches: 3. This CDR3 is built from 13 residues. Germline CDR1 reads SGHAT; CDR2 reads FQNNGV. The DNA for the CDR3 is TGTGCCAGCAGCTCCGGACAGGGGGGCGAGCAGTACTTC. Translating gives CASSSGQGGEQYF.

This chain links TRBV19 with TRBJ2-1, with a weak D call TRBD1 (6 bases). This CDR3 contains 12 residues. Per germline, CDR1 LNHDA and CDR2 SQIVND (reference sequence). V lost 6 bases to trimming and J lost 9 bases, with 12 bases between them. CDR3 nucleotides: TGTGCCAGTAGCCCGGACAGATGTGAGCAGTTCTTC. Its translation: CASSPDRCEQFF.

In DNA, the CDR3 is TGTGCCATCAGTGAGTCGCCCTGGCGAGGGCCAAGCTCTGGAAACACCATATATTTT. It encodes CAISESPWRGPSSGNTIYF. The V and J genes are TRBV10-3 and TRBJ1-3; D remains unclear. From germline, CDR1 is ENHRY and CDR2 SYGVKD. V lost 0 bases and J lost 0, with 18 bases in between. CDR3 length equals 19 residues.

This clone was seen just once. CDR3 loop: CASSTGGGENEQFF. DNA for the CDR3: TGTGCCAGTAGTACAGGGGGCGGAGAGAATGAGCAGTTCTTC. The chain links TRBV19 to TRBJ2-1; 8 positions agree with TRBD1. This CDR3 region has 14 residues. CDR1 and CDR2 from the germline V gene are LNHDA and SQIVND (reference sequence). V dropped 4 bases and J dropped 7; count of bases not matched to a gene: 6.

The V gene is TRBV19, the J gene TRBJ1-5; D might be TRBD1 (5 bases). The CDR3 loop spans 16 amino acids. Trimming took off 3 bases at V and 11 bases at J, with 23 bases between the two ends. The germline gives CDR1 LNHDA, CDR2 SQIVND (reference sequence). In nucleotides, the CDR3 is TGTGCCAGTAGTATCGGGTTGGACACTACAGAAGGTACCCAGCATTTT. Protein product: CASSIGLDTTEGTQHF. Supplemented by reference TRBV19 and TRBJ1-5, the full variable domain reads DGGITQSPKYLFRKEGQNVTLSCEQNLNHDAMYWYRQDPGQGLRLIYYSQIVNDFQKGDIAEGYSVSREKKESFPLTVTSAQKNPTAFYLCASSIGLDTTEGTQHFGDGTRLSIL.

The V gene is TRBV7-6, the J gene TRBJ2-7; TRBD2 might be the D (7 bases). The CDR3 consists of 15 residues. Germline lookup yields CDR1 SGHVS and CDR2 FNYEAQ. Trimming pared 5 bases from V and 4 bases from J, leaving 18 bases between. CDR3 bases: TGTGCCAGCAGCCCCAGAGGTAGGGGGGGTTACGAGCAGTACTTC. It translates to CASSPRGRGGYEQYF.

The chain recombines TRBV10-2 with TRBJ2-1; the D gene is possibly TRBD1 (6 bases). CDR3 size: 13 residues. Germline lookup yields CDR1 WSHSY and CDR2 SAAADI. Trimming left V 6 bases short and J 7 bases short, with 13 bases between. The DNA for the CDR3 is TGCGCCAGCAGACACAGGGCGTTGAATGAGCAGTTCTTC. Its translation is CASRHRALNEQFF.

As concerns this clone: The junction does not match germline at one end; this may be a read error. The V and J genes are TRBV28 and TRBJ2-7, with D possibly matching TRBD1 (7 bases). Germline V lookup: CDR1 MDHEN, CDR2 SYDVKM. The CDR3 extends over 14 amino acids. The CDR3 is CASSGGSTGPGRRF. DNA for the CDR3: TGTGCCAGCAGCGGGGGCTCGACAGGGCCGGGTCGGCGCTTC. The full variable domain, rest sourced from reference TRBV28 and TRBJ2-7, is DVKVTQSSRYLVKRTGEKVFLECVQDMDHENMFWYRQDPGLGLRLIYFSYDVKMKEKGDIPEGYSVSREKKERFSLILESASTNQTSMYLCASSGGSTGPGRRFGPGTRLTVT.

The gene calls are TRBV27 and TRBJ2-3; no firm D call. This CDR3 is built from 15 residues. V was shortened by 6 bases and J by 5 bases, with 18 bases between the two germline ends. Germline V CDR1 and CDR2: MNHEY, SMNVEV (reference sequence). In DNA, the CDR3 is TGTGCCAGCAGGTATTACCCCAGTACACAAGATACGCAGTATTTT. It specifies CASRYYPSTQDTQYF.

The chain has TRBV5-1 and TRBJ1-4, with 9 bases lining up with TRBD1. The CDR3 runs to 14 residues. Unmatched junction bases numbered 7, after V lost 5 bases and J lost 8 bases. CDR1 is SGHRS, CDR2 YFSETQ, per germline. The CDR3 loop reads CASRPRDRAEKLFF. CDR3 DNA: TGCGCCAGCAGACCGAGGGACAGGGCGGAAAAACTGTTTTTT. Filled out from reference TRBV5-1 and TRBJ1-4, the complete variable domain reads KAGVTQTPRYLIKTRGQQVTLSCSPISGHRSVSWYQQTPGQGLQFLFEYFSETQRNKGNFPGRFSGRQFSNSRSEMNVSTLELGDSALYLCASRPRDRAEKLFFGSGTQLSVL.

The rearrangement uses TRBV30 and TRBJ2-7, with 7 bases that match TRBD1. The CDR3 is 11 residues long. Germline V gene data show CDR1 as GTSNPN and CDR2 as SVGIG (reference sequence). J gave up 3 bases and V 5 bases, and 1 base lay outside the gene matches. CDR3: CAWDRVYEQYF. Here the CDR3 DNA reads TGTGCCTGGGACAGGGTCTACGAGCAGTACTTC.

This clone was seen only once. Sequence at one end of the junction differs from germline and may be a read error. Other nucleotide sequences in the sample specify the same CDR3. The V gene is TRBV15, the J gene TRBJ1-5, with 10 bases identical to TRBD1. Germline V CDR1 and CDR2: LNHNV, YYDKDF (reference sequence). The CDR3 is 19 residues long. CDR3 region: CATSRVRTGTGVSNQPQHF. The CDR3 DNA follows: TGCGCCACCAGCAGAGTTAGGACCGGGACAGGGGTTAGCAATCAGCCCCAGCATTTT.

CDR3 nucleotides: TGTGCCAGCAGGGAATCAGGGATGCGTAGGAACGAGCAGTACTTC. This sequence encodes CASRESGMRRNEQYF. The V call is TRBV6-5, the J call TRBJ2-7; a weak D match, TRBD1 (5 bases). Germline V gene data show CDR1 as MNHEY and CDR2 as SVGAGI. V lost 6 bases to trimming and J lost 5 bases, with 20 bases between them. The CDR3 loop spans 15 amino acids.

This clone was seen only once. The V gene is TRBV28, the J gene TRBJ1-5; D unclear. The germline CDR1 and CDR2 sequences are MDHEN and SYDVKM. V lost 9 bases to trimming and J lost 0 bases, with 12 bases between them. The CDR3 runs to 14 residues. The CDR3 DNA reads as TGTGCCAGTACCAGCAGGCTTAGCAATCAGCCCCAGCATTTT. Protein product: CASTSRLSNQPQHF. Together with reference TRBV28 and TRBJ1-5, the CDR3 gives the full variable domain: DVKVTQSSRYLVKRTGEKVFLECVQDMDHENMFWYRQDPGLGLRLIYFSYDVKMKEKGDIPEGYSVSREKKERFSLILESASTNQTSMYLCASTSRLSNQPQHFGDGTRLSIL.

The chain carries TRBV4-3 and TRBJ2-1, with 9 bases identical to TRBD2. In germline, CDR1 is LGHNA, CDR2 YSLEER. This CDR3 region has 15 residues. V lost 0 bases to trimming and J lost 8 bases; unmatched junction nucleotides: 5. The DNA for the CDR3 is TGCGCCAGCAGCCAAGATCGCGGGGGGGCGGATGAGCAGTTCTTC. This codes for CASSQDRGGADEQFF.

The count of this clone is one. The chain joins TRBV30 to TRBJ2-2, with 7 bases matching TRBD1. Germline CDR1 GTSNPN, CDR2 SVGIG (reference sequence). The CDR3 consists of 13 residues. V lost 3 bases and J lost 8; bases outside the gene matches: 6. This CDR3 is CAWRSRGTGELFF. In DNA, the CDR3 is TGTGCCTGGAGATCCAGGGGGACAGGGGAGCTGTTTTTT.

To note about this clone: At one end the junction does not follow the germline gene, possibly because of a read error. The genes are TRBV7-9 and TRBJ2-1, with D perhaps TRBD2 (5 bases). The CDR3 contains 15 residues. Germline V CDR1 and CDR2: SEHNR, FQNEAQ (reference sequence). The CDR3 coding sequence is TGTTCCAGCAGTTCGTTACTGGACTCTCGCGGTGAGCAGTTCTTC. Protein: CSSSSLLDSRGEQFF.

The gene calls are TRBV5-4 and TRBJ2-7, with 13 positions matching TRBD2. The CDR3 is 15 residues long. Germline V gene lookup returns CDR1 SGHNT and CDR2 YYREEE (reference sequence). Trimming cost V 1 base and J 7 bases; bases outside gene matches: 5. The CDR3 DNA sequence: TGTGCCAGCAGCTTGACTAGCGGGAGGGCGGGGGAGCAGTACTTC. As protein: CASSLTSGRAGEQYF. Full variable domain (remainder filled in from reference TRBV5-4 and TRBJ2-7): ETGVTQSPTHLIKTRGQQVTLRCSSQSGHNTVSWYQQALGQGPQFIFQYYREEENGRGNFPPRFSGLQFPNYSSELNVNALELDDSALYLCASSLTSGRAGEQYFGPGTRLTVT.

The count of this clone is one. The V call is TRBV29-1, the J call TRBJ2-1; D is unresolved. Germline lookup yields CDR1 SQVTM and CDR2 ANQGSEA. The CDR3 spans 17 residues. The ends were cut back, 4 bases at V and 4 bases at J, with 23 bases in the middle. CDR3 loop: CSVVPISPPRYYNEQFF. The CDR3 DNA reads as TGCAGCGTTGTCCCCATATCCCCCCCACGCTATTACAATGAGCAGTTCTTC.

This chain joins TRBV10-3 and TRBJ2-7; tentatively, D is TRBD2 (5 bases). This CDR3 has 12 residues. Trimming removed 11 bases at V and 0 bases at J, with 11 bases between. Germline lookup yields CDR1 ENHRY and CDR2 SYGVKD. The chain's CDR3 is CAARRNSYEQYF. The CDR3 DNA is TGTGCCGCACGGAGGAACTCCTACGAGCAGTACTTC.

This chain links TRBV7-9 with TRBJ2-7, with a weak D call TRBD2 (5 bases). V lost 4 bases to trimming and J lost 2 bases, with 21 bases between them. CDR3 length equals 17 residues. Per germline, CDR1 SEHNR and CDR2 FQNEAQ (reference sequence). The CDR3 DNA reads TGTGCCAGCAGCTCGTCGAAGTTAGTGCCCGGGGCCTACGAGCAGTACTTC. Its translation: CASSSSKLVPGAYEQYF.

The V call is TRBV18, the J call TRBJ2-1; unclear D gene. Looked up from germline, CDR1 is KGHSH and CDR2 is LQKENI. Trimming left V 3 bases short and J 5 bases short, with 11 bases between. This CDR3 spans 14 amino acids. The CDR3 DNA sequence: TGTGCCAGCTCACCGCTTACCAGAAACAATGAGCAGTTCTTC. It specifies CASSPLTRNNEQFF.